This passage covers 21 T cell receptor beta chains from one sample sequenced in a study of neoadjuvant anti-PD-1 for oral cavity cancer. Measured with immunoSEQ multiplex PCR; TCRdb has only the in-frame clones, and not every one. The sample holds 15,000 or so clones; 55% to 75% are singletons and the top ten take about 3%. The specimen comprised PBMCs, sampled before nivolumab (anti-PD-1) treatment. Receptor source: a person between 40 and 85 years old with oral cavity squamous cell carcinoma.

This chain links TRBV5-1 with TRBJ2-3; no clear D gene. The CDR3 length is 14 residues. V was pared by 0 bases and J by 6 bases, with 11 bases between. Germline CDR1 is SGHRS and CDR2 is YFSETQ. The CDR3 is CASSLALQSDTQYF. CDR3 nucleotide sequence: TGCGCCAGCAGCTTGGCGTTACAATCGGATACGCAGTATTTT.

The rearrangement uses TRBV11-2 and TRBJ1-2, with TRBD1 identical over 7 bases. Trimming at V came to 4 bases and at J to 0 bases, leaving 8 bases not matched to a gene. The CDR3 totals 16 residues. CDR1 is SGHAT, CDR2 FQNNGV, per germline. The DNA for the CDR3 is TGTGCCAGCAGCTCATACAGGGGCAGAGCTAACTATGGCTACACCTTC. This translates into CASSSYRGRANYGYTF.

The count of this clone is one. V is TRBV27 and J is TRBJ2-7; D gene unclear. V lost 0 bases to trimming and J lost 10 bases, with 13 bases between them. CDR1 and CDR2 from the germline V gene are MNHEY and SMNVEV (reference sequence). CDR3 length: 13 residues. The CDR3 DNA follows: TGTGCCAGCAGTTTATCGGAAAGCCAACAACAGTACTTC. It translates to CASSLSESQQQYF.

The chain recombines TRBV6-1 with TRBJ1-5; 10 bases line up with TRBD1. V was pared by 2 bases and J by 5 bases, with 6 bases of the junction left unmatched. Germline CDR1 MNHNS, CDR2 SASEGT. The CDR3 loop spans 16 amino acids. The CDR3 loop is CASSEWDRGRYQPQHF. The CDR3, as DNA: TGTGCCAGCAGTGAATGGGACAGGGGTCGTTATCAGCCCCAGCATTTT.

J is TRBJ2-1 and V is TRBV2; D is ambiguous. Per the germline V gene, CDR1 is SNHLY and CDR2 is FYNNEI. Trimming stripped 2 bases from V and 1 base from J, with 9 bases between. The CDR3 has 15 amino acids. CDR3: CASSESYTSYNEQFF. The CDR3 nucleotides read TGTGCCAGCAGTGAATCGTATACATCCTACAATGAGCAGTTCTTC.

V and J are TRBV28 and TRBJ2-7; D is possibly TRBD2 (6 bases). This CDR3 contains 15 residues. V gave up 3 bases and J gave up 13 bases, with 25 bases separating them. Germline loops: CDR1 MDHEN, CDR2 SYDVKM. Written as DNA, the CDR3 is TGTGCCAGCAGTTTTTGGCGGGGACCCCCTACGACCGCCTACTTC. This translates into CASSFWRGPPTTAYF.

This clone appeared a few times. This rearrangement joins TRBV11-1 to TRBJ2-7; D possibly corresponds to TRBD2 (5 bases). Germline V gene data show CDR1 as SGHAT and CDR2 as FQDESV (reference sequence). The CDR3 is 15 amino acids. The V and J ends lost 1 base and 4 bases respectively, with 14 bases between them. Written as DNA, the CDR3 is TGTGCCAGCAGCTTAGAGGCTAGCTATACTTACGAGCAGTACTTC. Translation gives CASSLEASYTYEQYF.

Here the CDR3 DNA reads TGTGCCAGCAGCTCCCGGCGGACAGATACGCAGTATTTT. Its translation is CASSSRRTDTQYF. The chain carries TRBV7-8 and TRBJ2-3, with no clear D. The CDR3 extends over 13 amino acids. V lost 4 bases, J lost 3 bases, and 8 bases lay in between. Germline V CDR1 and CDR2: SGHVS, FQNEAQ. The whole variable domain, remainder taken from reference TRBV7-8 and TRBJ2-3, is GAGVSQSPRYKVAKRGQDVALRCDPISGHVSLFWYQQALGQGPEFLTYFQNEAQLDKSGLPSDRFFAERPEGSVSTLKIQRTQQEDSAVYLCASSSRRTDTQYFGPGTRLTVL.

CDR3: CASSLGTRQETQYF. CDR3 nucleotide sequence: TGTGCCAGCAGCTTGGGGACTAGACAAGAGACCCAGTACTTC. The chain joins TRBV7-2 to TRBJ2-5, with 8 bases identical to TRBD2. V gave up 3 bases and J gave up 2 bases; unmatched junction bases: 2. The CDR3 consists of 14 residues. Germline V gene sequence: CDR1 SGHTA, CDR2 FQGNSA.

This clone has more than one count but fewer than ten. The gene calls are TRBV11-2 and TRBJ1-6, with unresolved D. The CDR3 extends over 16 amino acids. Germline V gene sequence: CDR1 SGHAT, CDR2 FQNNGV. V dropped 0 bases and J dropped 0 bases, with 6 bases sitting between them. The CDR3 sequence is CASSLDSSSYNSPLHF. Written as DNA, the CDR3 is TGTGCCAGCAGCTTAGACAGTAGCTCCTATAATTCACCCCTCCACTTT.

The chain combines TRBV5-1 with TRBJ1-4, with 9 bases lining up with TRBD1. With V trimmed by 3 bases and J by 8 bases, 8 bases remained unmatched. The germline V gene has CDR1 SGHRS and CDR2 YFSETQ. The CDR3 is 15 residues long. For the CDR3, the DNA is TGCGCCAGCAGCTCCACGGGACAGGGAATCGAAAAACTGTTTTTT. The encoded protein is CASSSTGQGIEKLFF.

This clone was recorded a few times. The CDR3 DNA follows: TGTGCCAGCAGCGACAGGGGTCGGGCAGGCAATGAGCAGTTCTTC. Its translation is CASSDRGRAGNEQFF. The chain combines TRBV7-9 with TRBJ2-1; 8 nucleotides agree with TRBD1. V was pared by 5 bases and J by 6 bases, with 9 bases of the junction left unmatched. The CDR3 extends over 15 amino acids. Germline V CDR1 and CDR2: SEHNR, FQNEAQ (reference sequence).

The rearrangement uses TRBV5-4 and TRBJ2-5; TRBD2 matches at 7 bases. CDR1 SGHNT and CDR2 YYREEE come from the germline V gene (reference sequence). Unmatched junction bases numbered 11, after V lost 3 bases and J lost 3 bases. The CDR3 consists of 16 residues. The CDR3 DNA sequence: TGTGCCAGCAGCTCGGTCCAGCGGGGAGATAAAGAGACCCAGTACTTC. This gives the protein CASSSVQRGDKETQYF.

The chain recombines TRBV19 with TRBJ2-3, with D unresolved. The length of the CDR3 is 13 residues. The germline V gene encodes CDR1 LNHDA and CDR2 SQIVND (reference sequence). Between the trimmed V and J ends, which lost 7 bases and 5 bases, there was a span of 13 bases. As DNA, the CDR3 is TGTGCCAGTAATTATGGGATGGGAGATACGCAGTATTTT. Translating it yields CASNYGMGDTQYF. The whole variable domain, remainder taken from reference TRBV19 and TRBJ2-3, is DGGITQSPKYLFRKEGQNVTLSCEQNLNHDAMYWYRQDPGQGLRLIYYSQIVNDFQKGDIAEGYSVSREKKESFPLTVTSAQKNPTAFYLCASNYGMGDTQYFGPGTRLTVL.

Here the CDR3 reads CASSRQGGVDEKLFF. Written as DNA, the CDR3 is TGCGCCAGCAGCCGACAGGGGGGAGTGGATGAAAAACTGTTTTTT. The rearrangement links TRBV5-1 to TRBJ1-4; 9 nucleotides agree with TRBD1. Germline values: CDR1 SGHRS, CDR2 YFSETQ. The CDR3 spans 15 residues. V shed 4 bases and J 6 bases; nucleotides not matched to a gene: 7.

There are a few counts of this clone. The chain employs TRBV4-1 and TRBJ1-2; D gene unclear. V dropped 1 base and J dropped 8 bases, with 11 bases sitting between them. Germline CDR1 MGHRA, CDR2 YSYEKL. The CDR3 runs to 13 residues. The CDR3 is CASSQGGGEGYTF. CDR3 coding DNA: TGCGCCAGCAGCCAAGGGGGAGGAGAAGGCTACACCTTC.

This clone has more than one count but fewer than ten. The chain employs TRBV28 and TRBJ2-5, with D unresolved. V was trimmed by 4 bases and J by 4 bases, leaving 4 bases between them. The CDR3 is 11 residues long. CDR1 is MDHEN, CDR2 SYDVKM, per germline. Written as DNA, the CDR3 is TGTGCCAGCAGTTCAAGAGAGACCCAGTACTTC. This translates into CASSSRETQYF.

This chain connects TRBV7-8 to TRBJ2-7; D is tentatively TRBD1 or TRBD2 (5 bases each). This CDR3 spans 13 amino acids. The V and J ends lost 1 base and 7 bases respectively, with 11 bases between them. The germline V gene has CDR1 SGHVS and CDR2 FQNEAQ. The chain's CDR3 is CASSLGGALEQYF. For the CDR3, the DNA is TGTGCCAGCAGCTTAGGAGGGGCCCTAGAGCAGTACTTC. The full variable domain, its missing parts supplied by reference TRBV7-8 and TRBJ2-7, is GAGVSQSPRYKVAKRGQDVALRCDPISGHVSLFWYQQALGQGPEFLTYFQNEAQLDKSGLPSDRFFAERPEGSVSTLKIQRTQQEDSAVYLCASSLGGALEQYFGPGTRLTVT.

This clone was seen a few times. V gene TRBV9 combines with J gene TRBJ1-2, with D uncertain. This CDR3 contains 13 residues. Germline V gene data show CDR1 as SGDLS and CDR2 as YYNGEE. The V end was cut by 0 bases, the J end by 8 bases, with 11 bases between. The CDR3 coding sequence is TGTGCCAGCAGCGTAGGCCAGCGTCAGGGCTACACCTTC. It specifies CASSVGQRQGYTF.

This clone was picked up one time. CDR3 bases: TGCGCCAGCAGCTTATCAGGGGGCGGAGCTGGGGCCAACGTCCTGACTTTC. It translates to CASSLSGGGAGANVLTF. V gene TRBV5-1 combines with J gene TRBJ2-6; 8 bases are shared with TRBD1. The germline gives CDR1 SGHRS, CDR2 YFSETQ. V lost 2 bases to trimming and J lost 2 bases; unmatched junction nucleotides: 6. The CDR3 covers 17 residues.

This clone appeared a few times. This rearrangement joins TRBV19 to TRBJ1-3, with D possibly matching TRBD1 (5 bases). The CDR3 spans 15 residues. Germline loops: CDR1 LNHDA, CDR2 SQIVND (reference sequence). Between the trimmed V and J ends, which lost 3 bases and 4 bases, there was a span of 13 bases. CDR3 sequence: CASSMRPGLGNTIYF. The CDR3 DNA follows: TGTGCCAGTAGTATGCGTCCGGGACTAGGAAACACCATATATTTT.